This T cell receptor (beta chain) was recorded in a study of shared clonotypes between healthy human individuals. Overall study context: Per donor, CD8 memory used one plate, CD8 naive used two, CD4 memory used three and CD4 naive used three. Study-wide findings and caveats: The small donor group covered limited genetic and exposure diversity. Donor clonotype sharing was expected to depend on sequencing depth.

Per the original data handling: ImmunoSEQ yielded junction-only sequences lacking quality scores, so filtering differed. Assay used: immunoSEQ multiplex PCR; TCRdb lists only in-frame clones, some missing. V and J calls and clone size are those listed in that table; D and trimming were worked out from the DNA. The top ten clones hold more than 0.35% of a sample with around 2.5 million clones, 80% to 95% of them seen once. Germline CDR1 is MNHNY and CDR2 is SVGAGI (reference sequence). V dropped 7 bases and J dropped 8; count of bases not matched to a gene: 11. The CDR3 loop spans 14 amino acids. Details on this clone: Its antigen remains unknown.

The sequence derives from a man aged 18 to 30 in good health. Some clones in this sample may be carry-over from other donors' samples. The sample taken for sequencing was naive CD4+ T cells from PBMCs. Subset of the sample: CD45RA+ positively selected. The chain uses TRBV6-6 and TRBJ2-4; 7 bases fit TRBD1. The CDR3 sequence is CASTPEGARDIQYF. CDR3 coding DNA: TGTGCCAGCACTCCCGAGGGGGCGCGTGACATTCAGTACTTC.